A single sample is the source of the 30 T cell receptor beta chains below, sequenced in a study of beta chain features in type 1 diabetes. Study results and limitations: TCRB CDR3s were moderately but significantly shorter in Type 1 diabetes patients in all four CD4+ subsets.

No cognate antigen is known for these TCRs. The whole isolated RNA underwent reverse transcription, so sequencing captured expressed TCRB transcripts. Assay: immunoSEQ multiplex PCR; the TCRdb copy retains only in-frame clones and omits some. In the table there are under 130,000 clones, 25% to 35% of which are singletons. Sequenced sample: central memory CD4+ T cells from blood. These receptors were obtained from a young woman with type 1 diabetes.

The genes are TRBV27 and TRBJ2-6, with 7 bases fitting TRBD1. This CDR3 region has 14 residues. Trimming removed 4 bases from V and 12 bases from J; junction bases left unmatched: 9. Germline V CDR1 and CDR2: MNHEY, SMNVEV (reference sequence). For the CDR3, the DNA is TGTGCCAGCAGTTCCGGGACAGCTACTCGCGTCCTGACTTTC. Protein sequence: CASSSGTATRVLTF. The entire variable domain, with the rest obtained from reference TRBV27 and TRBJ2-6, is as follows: EAQVTQNPRYLITVTGKKLTVTCSQNMNHEYMSWYRQDPGLGLRQIYYSMNVEVTDKGDVPEGYKVSRKEKRNFPLILESPSPNQTSLYFCASSSGTATRVLTFGAGSRLTVL.

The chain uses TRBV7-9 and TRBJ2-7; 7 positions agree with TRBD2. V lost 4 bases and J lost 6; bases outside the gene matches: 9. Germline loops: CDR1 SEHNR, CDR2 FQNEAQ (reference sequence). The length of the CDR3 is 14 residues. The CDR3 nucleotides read TGTGCCAGCAGCTGGGGGGGTATAGGCGGCGAGCAGTACTTC. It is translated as CASSWGGIGGEQYF.

CDR3 sequence: CSVHLPGGLYF. The CDR3 DNA reads as TGCAGCGTCCACCTCCCAGGGGGCCTATATTTT. The J gene is TRBJ1-3, the V gene TRBV29-1, with 8 bases fitting TRBD1. With V trimmed by 6 bases and J by 14 bases, 9 bases remained unmatched. This CDR3 is 11 amino acids long. Germline loops: CDR1 SQVTM, CDR2 ANQGSEA.

The CDR3 loop is CASSYRDSGTEAFF. In DNA form, the CDR3 reads TGTGCCAGCAGTTACCGGGACAGTGGCACTGAAGCTTTCTTT. The genes are TRBV6-6 and TRBJ1-1, with 7 bases fitting TRBD1. The CDR3 has 14 amino acids. With V trimmed by 2 bases and J by 4 bases, 4 bases remained unmatched. The germline gives CDR1 MNHNY, CDR2 SVGAGI (reference sequence).

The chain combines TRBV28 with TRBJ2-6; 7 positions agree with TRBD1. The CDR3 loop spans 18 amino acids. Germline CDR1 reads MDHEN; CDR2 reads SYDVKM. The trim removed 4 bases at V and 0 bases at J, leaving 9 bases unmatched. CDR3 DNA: TGTGCCAGCAGTTATTTAGGGGGACAGCGCTCTGGGGCCAACGTCCTGACTTTC. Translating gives CASSYLGGQRSGANVLTF.

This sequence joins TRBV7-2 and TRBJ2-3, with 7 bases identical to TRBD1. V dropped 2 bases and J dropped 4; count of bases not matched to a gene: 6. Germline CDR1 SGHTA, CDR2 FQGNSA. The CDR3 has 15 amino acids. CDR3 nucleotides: TGTGCCAGCAGCTTATTAGCACAGGGGTCAGATACGCAGTATTTT. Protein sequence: CASSLLAQGSDTQYF.

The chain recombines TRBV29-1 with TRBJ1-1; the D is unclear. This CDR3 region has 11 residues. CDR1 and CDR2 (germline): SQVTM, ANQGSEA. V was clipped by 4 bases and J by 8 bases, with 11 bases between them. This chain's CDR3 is CSVARQREAFF. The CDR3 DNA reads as TGCAGCGTTGCGCGACAAAGAGAAGCTTTCTTT.

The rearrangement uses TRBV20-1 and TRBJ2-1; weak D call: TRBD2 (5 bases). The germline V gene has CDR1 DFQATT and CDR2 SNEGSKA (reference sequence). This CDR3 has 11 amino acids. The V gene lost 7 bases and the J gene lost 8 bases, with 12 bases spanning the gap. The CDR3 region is CSGLAQHEQFF. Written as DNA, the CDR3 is TGCAGTGGGCTAGCTCAACATGAGCAGTTCTTC.

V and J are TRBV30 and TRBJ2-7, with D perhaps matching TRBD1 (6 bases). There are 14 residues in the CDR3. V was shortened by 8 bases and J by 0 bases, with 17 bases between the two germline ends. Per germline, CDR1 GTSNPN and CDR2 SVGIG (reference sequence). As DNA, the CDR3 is TGTGCCGCCAAAGTGGTGGGGGCCTCCTACGAGCAGTACTTC. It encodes CAAKVVGASYEQYF. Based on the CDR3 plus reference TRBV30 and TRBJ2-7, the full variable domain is SQTIHQWPATLVQPVGSPLSLECTVEGTSNPNLYWYRQAAGRGLQLLFYSVGIGQISSEVPQNLSASRPQDRQFILSSKKLLLSDSGFYLCAAKVVGASYEQYFGPGTRLTVT.

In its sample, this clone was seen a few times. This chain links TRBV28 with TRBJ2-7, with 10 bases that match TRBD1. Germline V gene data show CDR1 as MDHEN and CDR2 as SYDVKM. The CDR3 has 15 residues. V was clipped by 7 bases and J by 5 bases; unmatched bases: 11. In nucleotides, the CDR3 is TGTGCCAGCAAAGAGGGGGGACAGGGGAACAACGAGCAGTACTTC. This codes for CASKEGGQGNNEQYF.

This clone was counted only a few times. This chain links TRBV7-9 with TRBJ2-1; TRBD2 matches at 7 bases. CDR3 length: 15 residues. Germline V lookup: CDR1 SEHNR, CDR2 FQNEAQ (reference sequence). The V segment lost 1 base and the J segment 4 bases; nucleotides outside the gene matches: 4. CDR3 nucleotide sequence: TGTGCCAGCAGCTTAGTACTAGCGACTTACAATGAGCAGTTCTTC. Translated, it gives CASSLVLATYNEQFF.

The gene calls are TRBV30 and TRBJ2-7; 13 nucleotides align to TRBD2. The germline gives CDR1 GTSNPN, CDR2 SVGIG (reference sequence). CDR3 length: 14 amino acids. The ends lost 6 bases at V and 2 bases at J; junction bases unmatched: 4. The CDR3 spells CACVGTSGTYEQYF. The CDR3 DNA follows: TGTGCCTGCGTGGGGACTAGCGGGACCTACGAGCAGTACTTC. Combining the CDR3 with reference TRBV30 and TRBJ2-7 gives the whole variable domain SQTIHQWPATLVQPVGSPLSLECTVEGTSNPNLYWYRQAAGRGLQLLFYSVGIGQISSEVPQNLSASRPQDRQFILSSKKLLLSDSGFYLCACVGTSGTYEQYFGPGTRLTVT.

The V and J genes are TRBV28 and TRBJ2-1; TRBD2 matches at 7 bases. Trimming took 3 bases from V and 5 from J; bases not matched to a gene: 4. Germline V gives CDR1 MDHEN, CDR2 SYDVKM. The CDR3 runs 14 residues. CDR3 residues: CASSLSGRDNEQFF. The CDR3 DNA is TGTGCCAGCAGTTTGTCAGGGAGGGACAATGAGCAGTTCTTC.

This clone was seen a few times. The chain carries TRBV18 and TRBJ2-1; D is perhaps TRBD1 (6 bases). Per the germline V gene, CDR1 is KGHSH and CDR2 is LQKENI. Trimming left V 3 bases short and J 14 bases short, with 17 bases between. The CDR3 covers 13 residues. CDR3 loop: CASSPILGGAEFF. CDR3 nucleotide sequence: TGTGCCAGCTCACCTATCTTAGGGGGAGCTGAGTTCTTC.

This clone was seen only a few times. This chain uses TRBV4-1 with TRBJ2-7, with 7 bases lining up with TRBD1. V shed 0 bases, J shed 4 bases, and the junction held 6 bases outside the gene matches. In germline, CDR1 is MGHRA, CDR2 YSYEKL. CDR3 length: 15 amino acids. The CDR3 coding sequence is TGCGCCAGCAGCCAAGAGTTCCAGGGGGTGTACGAGCAGTACTTC. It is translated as CASSQEFQGVYEQYF.

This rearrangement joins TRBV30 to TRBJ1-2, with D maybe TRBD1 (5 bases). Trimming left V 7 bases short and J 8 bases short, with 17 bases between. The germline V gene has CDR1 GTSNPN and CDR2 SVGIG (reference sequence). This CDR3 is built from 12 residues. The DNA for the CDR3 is TGTGCCTCCCCACGGGGGAACGGAGGCTACACCTTC. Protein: CASPRGNGGYTF. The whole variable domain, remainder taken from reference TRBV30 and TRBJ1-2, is SQTIHQWPATLVQPVGSPLSLECTVEGTSNPNLYWYRQAAGRGLQLLFYSVGIGQISSEVPQNLSASRPQDRQFILSSKKLLLSDSGFYLCASPRGNGGYTFGSGTRLTVV.

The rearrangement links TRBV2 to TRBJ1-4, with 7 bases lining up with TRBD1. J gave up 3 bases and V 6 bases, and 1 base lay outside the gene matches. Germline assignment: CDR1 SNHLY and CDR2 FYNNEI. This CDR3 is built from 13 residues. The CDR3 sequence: CASSGQANEKLFF. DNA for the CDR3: TGTGCCAGCAGCGGACAGGCTAATGAAAAACTGTTTTTT.

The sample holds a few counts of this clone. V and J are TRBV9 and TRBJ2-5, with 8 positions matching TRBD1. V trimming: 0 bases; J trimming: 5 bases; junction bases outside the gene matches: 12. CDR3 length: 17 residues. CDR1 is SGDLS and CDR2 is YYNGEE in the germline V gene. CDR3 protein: CASSVGGLGQGGETQYF. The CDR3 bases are TGTGCCAGCAGCGTAGGTGGCCTTGGACAGGGCGGGGAGACCCAGTACTTC.

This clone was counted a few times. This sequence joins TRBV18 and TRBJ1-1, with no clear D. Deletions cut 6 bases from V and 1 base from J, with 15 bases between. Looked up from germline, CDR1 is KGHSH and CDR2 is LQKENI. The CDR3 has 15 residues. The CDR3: CASSPYRVQNTEAFF. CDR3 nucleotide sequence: TGTGCCAGCTCCCCATACCGGGTCCAGAACACTGAAGCTTTCTTT.

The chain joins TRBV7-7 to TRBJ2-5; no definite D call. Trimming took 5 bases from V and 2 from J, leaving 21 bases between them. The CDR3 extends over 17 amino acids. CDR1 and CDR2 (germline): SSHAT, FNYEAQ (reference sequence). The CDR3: CASSPGARGAFQETQYF. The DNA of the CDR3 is TGTGCCAGCAGCCCGGGTGCCCGAGGAGCCTTTCAAGAGACCCAGTACTTC.

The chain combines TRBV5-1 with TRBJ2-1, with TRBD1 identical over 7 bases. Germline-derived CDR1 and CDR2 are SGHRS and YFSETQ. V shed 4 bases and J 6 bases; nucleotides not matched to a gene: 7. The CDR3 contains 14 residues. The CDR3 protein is CASSRGQEPNEQFF. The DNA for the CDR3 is TGCGCCAGCAGCAGAGGACAGGAGCCCAATGAGCAGTTCTTC.

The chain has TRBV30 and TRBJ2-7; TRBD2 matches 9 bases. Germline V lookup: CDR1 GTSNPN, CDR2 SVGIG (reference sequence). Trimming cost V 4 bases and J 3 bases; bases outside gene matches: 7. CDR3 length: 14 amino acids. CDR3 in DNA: TGTGCCTGGAATGCGGGAGGGGGGGGCTACGAGCAGTACTTC. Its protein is CAWNAGGGGYEQYF.

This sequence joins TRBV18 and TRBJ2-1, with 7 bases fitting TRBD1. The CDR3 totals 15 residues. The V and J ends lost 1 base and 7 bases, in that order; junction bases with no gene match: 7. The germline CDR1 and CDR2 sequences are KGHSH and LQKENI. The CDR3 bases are TGTGCCAGCTCACCACTATTAGGGGGCTGGAATGAGCAGTTCTTC. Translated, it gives CASSPLLGGWNEQFF. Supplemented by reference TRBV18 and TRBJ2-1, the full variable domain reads NAGVMQNPRHLVRRRGQEARLRCSPMKGHSHVYWYRQLPEEGLKFMVYLQKENIIDESGMPKERFSAEFPKEGPSILRIQQVVRGDSAAYFCASSPLLGGWNEQFFGPGTRLTVL.

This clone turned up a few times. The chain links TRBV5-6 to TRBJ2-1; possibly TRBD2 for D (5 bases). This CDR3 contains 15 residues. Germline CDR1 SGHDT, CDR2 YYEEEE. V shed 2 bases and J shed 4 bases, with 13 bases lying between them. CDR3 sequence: CASSLISGNYNEQFF. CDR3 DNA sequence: TGTGCCAGCAGCTTAATTTCGGGGAATTACAATGAGCAGTTCTTC.

The CDR3 spells CASSFGLAGDTQYF. The CDR3, as DNA: TGTGCCAGCAGCTTCGGACTAGCGGGGGATACGCAGTATTTT. This sequence joins TRBV11-3 and TRBJ2-3, with 12 bases identical to TRBD2. CDR3 length equals 14 residues. The V segment lost 3 bases and the J segment 6 bases; nucleotides outside the gene matches: 1. Germline CDR1 and CDR2: SGHNT and YENEEA.

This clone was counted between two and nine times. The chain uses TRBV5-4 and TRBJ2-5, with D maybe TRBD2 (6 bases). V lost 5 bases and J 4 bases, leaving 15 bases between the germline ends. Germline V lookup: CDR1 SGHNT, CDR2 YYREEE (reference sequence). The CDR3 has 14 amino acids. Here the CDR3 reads CASRTRRGGETQYF. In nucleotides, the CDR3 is TGTGCCAGCAGGACGAGGAGGGGCGGAGAGACCCAGTACTTC. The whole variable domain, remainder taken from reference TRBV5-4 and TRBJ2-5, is ETGVTQSPTHLIKTRGQQVTLRCSSQSGHNTVSWYQQALGQGPQFIFQYYREEENGRGNFPPRFSGLQFPNYSSELNVNALELDDSALYLCASRTRRGGETQYFGPGTRLLVL.

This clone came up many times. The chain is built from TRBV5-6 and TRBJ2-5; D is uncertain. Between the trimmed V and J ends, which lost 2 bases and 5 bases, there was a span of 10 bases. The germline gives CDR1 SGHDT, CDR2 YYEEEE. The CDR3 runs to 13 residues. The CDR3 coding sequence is TGTGCCAGCAGCTTAGCCCCTCGGGAGACCCAGTACTTC. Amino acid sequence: CASSLAPRETQYF.

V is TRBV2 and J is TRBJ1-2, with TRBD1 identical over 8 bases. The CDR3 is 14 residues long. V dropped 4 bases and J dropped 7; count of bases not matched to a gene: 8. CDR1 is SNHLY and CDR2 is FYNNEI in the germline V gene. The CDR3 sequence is CASSAFDRGGGYTF. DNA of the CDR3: TGTGCCAGCAGTGCATTCGACAGGGGTGGTGGCTACACCTTC.

The chain's CDR3 is CASSLLTDNEQFF. The DNA of the CDR3 is TGCGCCAGCAGCCTCCTGACAGACAATGAGCAGTTCTTC. This chain connects TRBV4-3 to TRBJ2-1, with TRBD1 as a possible D gene (5 bases). Trimming removed 4 bases at V and 5 bases at J, with 9 bases between. This CDR3 spans 13 amino acids. Per germline, CDR1 LGHNA and CDR2 YSLEER.

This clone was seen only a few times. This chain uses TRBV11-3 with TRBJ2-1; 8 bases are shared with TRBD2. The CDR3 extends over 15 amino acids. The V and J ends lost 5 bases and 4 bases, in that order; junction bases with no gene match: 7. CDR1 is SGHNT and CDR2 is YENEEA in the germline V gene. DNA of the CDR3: TGTGCCAGCAGCACCGGTCTAGCGGGTTACAATGAGCAGTTCTTC. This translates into CASSTGLAGYNEQFF. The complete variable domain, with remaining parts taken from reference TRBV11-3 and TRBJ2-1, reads EAGVVQSPRYKIIEKKQPVAFWCNPISGHNTLYWYLQNLGQGPELLIRYENEEAVDDSQLPKDRFSAERLKGVDSTLKIQPAELGDSAVYLCASSTGLAGYNEQFFGPGTRLTVL.